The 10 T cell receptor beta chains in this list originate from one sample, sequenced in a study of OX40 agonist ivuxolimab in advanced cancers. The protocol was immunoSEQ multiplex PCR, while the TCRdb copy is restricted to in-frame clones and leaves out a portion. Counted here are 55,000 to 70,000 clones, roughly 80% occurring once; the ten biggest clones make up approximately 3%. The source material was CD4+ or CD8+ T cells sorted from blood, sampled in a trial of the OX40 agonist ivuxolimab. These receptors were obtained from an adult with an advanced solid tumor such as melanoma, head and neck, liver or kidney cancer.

The CDR3 DNA follows: TGTGCCAGCACGAGTGGGGGGATCTCAAATTCCTACGAGCAGTACTTC. Protein: CASTSGGISNSYEQYF. The V and J genes are TRBV28 and TRBJ2-7, with D possibly TRBD2 on 6 matching bases. The CDR3 spans 16 residues. Trimming left V 7 bases short and J 1 base short, with 20 bases between. Germline V CDR1 and CDR2: MDHEN, SYDVKM.

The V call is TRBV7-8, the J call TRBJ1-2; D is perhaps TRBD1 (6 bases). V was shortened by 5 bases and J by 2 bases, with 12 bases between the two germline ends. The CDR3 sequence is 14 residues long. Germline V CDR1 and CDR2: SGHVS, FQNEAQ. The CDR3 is CASSRTGTNYGYTF. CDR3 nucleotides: TGTGCCAGCAGCCGAACAGGGACGAACTATGGCTACACCTTC.

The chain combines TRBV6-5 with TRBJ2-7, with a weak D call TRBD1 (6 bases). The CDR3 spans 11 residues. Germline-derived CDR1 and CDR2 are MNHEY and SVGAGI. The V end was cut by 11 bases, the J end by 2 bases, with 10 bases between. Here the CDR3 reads CAGRQAYEQYF. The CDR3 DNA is TGTGCCGGCCGACAGGCCTACGAGCAGTACTTC.

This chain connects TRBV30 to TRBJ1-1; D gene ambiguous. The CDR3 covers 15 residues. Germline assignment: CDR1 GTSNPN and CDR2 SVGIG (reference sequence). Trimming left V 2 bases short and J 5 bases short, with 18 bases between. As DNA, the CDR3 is TGTGCCTGGAGTCCCCTACAGAGTTCCGGGACTGAAGCTTTCTTT. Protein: CAWSPLQSSGTEAFF.

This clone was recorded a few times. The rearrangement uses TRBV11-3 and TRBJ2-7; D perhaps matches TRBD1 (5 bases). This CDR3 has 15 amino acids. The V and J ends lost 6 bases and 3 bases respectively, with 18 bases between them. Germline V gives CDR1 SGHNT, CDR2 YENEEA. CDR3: CASSLMGQEYYEQYF. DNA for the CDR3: TGTGCCAGCAGTCTAATGGGGCAGGAGTACTACGAGCAGTACTTC.

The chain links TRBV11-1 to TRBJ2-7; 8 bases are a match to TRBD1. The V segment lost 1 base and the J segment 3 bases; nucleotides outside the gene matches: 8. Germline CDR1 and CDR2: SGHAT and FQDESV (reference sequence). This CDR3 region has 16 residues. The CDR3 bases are TGTGCCAGCAGCTTAGAGGCGGGACAGGTTATCTACGAGCAGTACTTC. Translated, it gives CASSLEAGQVIYEQYF.

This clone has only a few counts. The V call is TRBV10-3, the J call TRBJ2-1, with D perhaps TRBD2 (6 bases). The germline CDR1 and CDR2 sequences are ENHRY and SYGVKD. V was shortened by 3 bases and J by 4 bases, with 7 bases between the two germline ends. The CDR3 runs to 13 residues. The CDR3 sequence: CAISDAGYNEQFF. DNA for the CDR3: TGTGCCATCAGTGACGCGGGGTACAATGAGCAGTTCTTC.

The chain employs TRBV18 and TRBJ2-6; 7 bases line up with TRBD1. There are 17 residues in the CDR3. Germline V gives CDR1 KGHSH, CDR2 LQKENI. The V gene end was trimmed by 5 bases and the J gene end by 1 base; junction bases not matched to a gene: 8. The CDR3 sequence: CASSWDRPSSGANVLTF. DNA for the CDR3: TGTGCCAGCTCATGGGACAGACCATCGTCTGGGGCCAACGTCCTGACTTTC.

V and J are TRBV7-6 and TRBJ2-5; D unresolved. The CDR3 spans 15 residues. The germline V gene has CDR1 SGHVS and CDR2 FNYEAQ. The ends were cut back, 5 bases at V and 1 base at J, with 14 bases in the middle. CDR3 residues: CASSTAGASQETQYF. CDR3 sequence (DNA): TGTGCCAGCAGCACAGCAGGAGCCAGCCAAGAGACCCAGTACTTC. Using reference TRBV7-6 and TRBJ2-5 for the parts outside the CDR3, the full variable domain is GAGVSQSPRYKVTKRGQDVALRCDPISGHVSLYWYRQALGQGPEFLTYFNYEAQQDKSGLPNDRFSAERPEGSISTLTIQRTEQRDSAMYRCASSTAGASQETQYFGPGTRLLVL.

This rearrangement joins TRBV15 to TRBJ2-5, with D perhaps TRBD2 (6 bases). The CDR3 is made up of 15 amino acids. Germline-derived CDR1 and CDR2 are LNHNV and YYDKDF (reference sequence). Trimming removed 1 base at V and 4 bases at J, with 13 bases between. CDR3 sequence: CATSRGWGDGETQYF. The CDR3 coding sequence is TGTGCCACCAGCAGAGGGTGGGGGGACGGAGAGACCCAGTACTTC.